Presented here are 30 T cell receptor beta chains from one specimen sequenced in a study of glioma-infiltrating T cells after dendritic cell vaccination. Data came from immunoSEQ multiplex PCR; TCRdb stores just in-frame clones and leaves some out. The table lists tens of thousands of clones, around 90% of them singletons. This specimen was blood, taken before dendritic cell vaccination. The receptors derive from a human donor with glioblastoma.

This chain joins TRBV15 and TRBJ2-2; TRBD2 matches at 8 bases. V shed 6 bases, J shed 4 bases, and the junction held 7 bases outside the gene matches. The CDR3 is 15 residues long. CDR1 is LNHNV, CDR2 YYDKDF, per germline (reference sequence). The chain's CDR3 is CATSSGTRVTGELFF. The CDR3 DNA follows: TGTGCCACCAGTTCCGGGACTAGAGTCACCGGGGAGCTGTTTTTT.

The gene calls are TRBV16 and TRBJ2-1; TRBD2 might be the D (6 bases). Germline-derived CDR1 and CDR2 are KGHSY and FQNENV. V lost 4 bases, J lost 7 bases, and 11 bases lay in between. The CDR3 consists of 13 residues. CDR3 DNA sequence: TGTGCCAGCAGCCGGGGGGACGGGAATGAGCAGTTCTTC. Translation gives CASSRGDGNEQFF.

V and J are TRBV2 and TRBJ2-5; TRBD2 aligns across 9 bases. The V gene end was trimmed by 3 bases and the J gene end by 5 bases; junction bases not matched to a gene: 4. This CDR3 region has 14 residues. Germline CDR1 and CDR2: SNHLY and FYNNEI. This CDR3 reads CASSEASGKETQYF. The CDR3, as DNA: TGTGCCAGCAGTGAGGCTAGCGGGAAGGAGACCCAGTACTTC.

The chain joins TRBV25-1 to TRBJ2-1, with TRBD1 as a possible D gene (6 bases). There are 15 residues in the CDR3. V lost 8 bases and J 4 bases, leaving 18 bases between the germline ends. The germline V gene encodes CDR1 MGHDK and CDR2 SYGVNS. The CDR3 DNA reads as TGTGCCAGCCGGAGCGAGGACAGCGTATACAATGAGCAGTTCTTC. Protein: CASRSEDSVYNEQFF.

The genes are TRBV18 and TRBJ2-3; TRBD1 matches at 7 bases. This CDR3 contains 15 residues. J gave up 2 bases and V 1 base, and 3 bases lay outside the gene matches. Germline assignment: CDR1 KGHSH and CDR2 LQKENI. The CDR3 bases are TGTGCCAGCTCACCACGACAGGGAAACACAGATACGCAGTATTTT. Amino acids: CASSPRQGNTDTQYF.

The V and J genes are TRBV6-1 and TRBJ1-5, with 9 nucleotides matching TRBD1. The germline CDR1 and CDR2 sequences are MNHNS and SASEGT. The CDR3 has 16 amino acids. After removal of 0 bases from V and 6 bases from J, the junction contained 6 bases not matched to a gene. The CDR3 reads CASSEAGTGGFQPQHF. Here the CDR3 DNA reads TGTGCCAGCAGTGAAGCGGGAACAGGGGGCTTTCAGCCCCAGCATTTT.

The chain recombines TRBV6-5 with TRBJ1-3; perhaps TRBD1 as D (6 bases). V dropped 5 bases and J dropped 0 bases, with 8 bases sitting between them. This CDR3 is built from 14 residues. CDR1 MNHEY and CDR2 SVGAGI come from the germline V gene. As DNA, the CDR3 is TGTGCCAGCAGTCCACAGGGCTCTGGAAACACCATATATTTT. It encodes CASSPQGSGNTIYF.

This chain joins TRBV5-4 and TRBJ1-1; a weak D match, TRBD1 (5 bases). The CDR3 contains 15 residues. The germline CDR1 and CDR2 sequences are SGHNT and YYREEE (reference sequence). Trimming pared 1 base from V and 2 bases from J, leaving 12 bases between. The CDR3 region has the DNA TGTGCCAGCAGCTTGTCTACCGACAGCAACACTGAAGCTTTCTTT. Its protein is CASSLSTDSNTEAFF. Based on the CDR3 plus reference TRBV5-4 and TRBJ1-1, the full variable domain is ETGVTQSPTHLIKTRGQQVTLRCSSQSGHNTVSWYQQALGQGPQFIFQYYREEENGRGNFPPRFSGLQFPNYSSELNVNALELDDSALYLCASSLSTDSNTEAFFGQGTRLTVV.

This clone was recorded once. V gene TRBV4-1 combines with J gene TRBJ2-4; possible D gene TRBD2, 6 bases. Trimming left V 0 bases short and J 1 base short, with 19 bases between. Germline V gives CDR1 MGHRA, CDR2 YSYEKL. The CDR3 runs to 19 residues. CDR3 amino acids: CASSQDGGTMLGAKNIQYF. CDR3 nucleotide sequence: TGCGCCAGCAGCCAAGACGGAGGGACCATGCTCGGGGCCAAAAACATTCAGTACTTC.

J is TRBJ2-5 and V is TRBV12-2; the table's D call TRBD2 went unverified against the DNA. TRBV12-2 is a known pseudogene. The CDR3 length is 17 residues. The CDR3 DNA is TGTGCAAGTCGCTTAGCGAGACTGGGACTAGCGGGGGAGACCCAGTACTTC. It is translated as CASRLARLGLAGETQYF.

The DNA of the CDR3 is TGTGCCAGCTCACCCGTAGCGGGAGAGGGTGAGCAGTTCTTC. This sequence encodes CASSPVAGEGEQFF. The V and J genes are TRBV18 and TRBJ2-1; 9 nucleotides align to TRBD2. This CDR3 has 14 amino acids. V lost 3 bases, J lost 9 bases, and 6 bases stayed unmatched. Germline assignment: CDR1 KGHSH and CDR2 LQKENI.

V and J are TRBV30 and TRBJ2-1, with 10 bases that match TRBD2. This CDR3 is built from 18 residues. V lost 0 bases, J lost 7 bases, and 15 bases stayed unmatched. Per germline, CDR1 GTSNPN and CDR2 SVGIG (reference sequence). In nucleotides, the CDR3 is TGTGCCTGGAGTGTAGGGCTAGCGGGGGATACGGGGGCGAATGAGCAGTTCTTC. This gives the protein CAWSVGLAGDTGANEQFF.

This chain's CDR3 is CASSQEGRAAYEQYF. CDR3 sequence (DNA): TGTGCCAGCAGCCAGGAGGGCAGGGCCGCCTACGAGCAGTACTTC. This chain links TRBV4-2 with TRBJ2-7; D is possibly TRBD2 (6 bases). Germline CDR1 LGHNA, CDR2 YNFKEQ. The CDR3 is made up of 15 amino acids. The ends were cut back, 3 bases at V and 2 bases at J, with 14 bases in the middle.

The chain combines TRBV19 with TRBJ1-2; TRBD1 is a possible D gene (5 bases). In germline, CDR1 is LNHDA, CDR2 SQIVND (reference sequence). The CDR3 has 12 residues. Trimming removed 5 bases at V and 4 bases at J, with 8 bases between. The CDR3 loop reads CASSGHVYGYTF. The CDR3 coding sequence is TGTGCCAGTAGTGGACATGTCTATGGCTACACCTTC.

This clone appeared a single time. This chain joins TRBV5-6 and TRBJ2-7, with 9 bases identical to TRBD1. CDR1 and CDR2 from the germline V gene are SGHDT and YYEEEE. V dropped 4 bases and J dropped 3; count of bases not matched to a gene: 8. The length of the CDR3 is 15 residues. This CDR3 is CASSASGTGFYEQYF. As DNA, the CDR3 is TGTGCCAGCAGCGCCTCCGGGACAGGGTTCTACGAGCAGTACTTC.

The chain carries TRBV5-5 and TRBJ1-1, with a weak D call TRBD1 (6 bases). V was shortened by 2 bases and J by 1 base, with 6 bases between the two germline ends. Germline V gene sequence: CDR1 SGHKS, CDR2 YYEKEE (reference sequence). This CDR3 is 13 amino acids long. CDR3 DNA sequence: TGTGCCAGCAGCTTACAGGGGAACACTGAAGCTTTCTTT. Protein product: CASSLQGNTEAFF.

The chain joins TRBV6-1 to TRBJ1-2, with a weak D call TRBD1 (6 bases). CDR1 and CDR2 from the germline V gene are MNHNS and SASEGT. This CDR3 is 14 amino acids long. Trimming took off 6 bases at V and 5 bases at J, with 16 bases between the two ends. The DNA of the CDR3 is TGTGCCAGCAGAAACAGGGCCCTAACTTATGGCTACACCTTC. It is translated as CASRNRALTYGYTF.

The chain is built from TRBV9 and TRBJ2-3; D gene unclear. V was clipped by 1 base and J by 0 bases, with 9 bases between them. The CDR3 has 15 residues. The germline gives CDR1 SGDLS, CDR2 YYNGEE. CDR3 nucleotides: TGTGCCAGCAGCGTAACGGCGGTAAGCACAGATACGCAGTATTTT. Residues: CASSVTAVSTDTQYF.

The count of this clone is one. The CDR3 is CASSPGQGSTGELFF. The CDR3 nucleotides are TGTGCCAGCTCACCAGGCCAGGGGAGCACCGGGGAGCTGTTTTTT. The chain has TRBV18 and TRBJ2-2; tentatively, D is TRBD1 (6 bases). Germline CDR1 KGHSH, CDR2 LQKENI. Trimming pared 2 bases from V and 4 bases from J, leaving 11 bases between. The CDR3 spans 15 residues.

CDR3 amino acids: CASSFDRATDTQYF. Here the CDR3 DNA reads TGCGCCAGCAGCTTTGACAGAGCCACAGATACGCAGTATTTT. J is TRBJ2-3 and V is TRBV5-1, with a weak D call TRBD1 (5 bases). This CDR3 is 14 amino acids long. Trimming took 2 bases from V and 2 from J, leaving 9 bases between them. Germline CDR1 SGHRS, CDR2 YFSETQ.

The chain recombines TRBV27 with TRBJ2-5; D possibly corresponds to TRBD1 (5 bases). Germline V gives CDR1 MNHEY, CDR2 SMNVEV (reference sequence). Trimming stripped 3 bases from V and 2 bases from J, with 13 bases between. The CDR3 spans 15 residues. The CDR3 coding sequence is TGTGCCAGCAGTTTGAATGGGGCCGCACAAGAGACCCAGTACTTC. It codes for CASSLNGAAQETQYF.

The chain recombines TRBV29-1 with TRBJ2-5; TRBD2 might be the D (6 bases). This CDR3 comprises 13 residues. Trimming pared 5 bases from V and 5 bases from J, leaving 15 bases between. From germline, CDR1 is SQVTM and CDR2 ANQGSEA. CDR3 sequence (DNA): TGCAGCGTTCCCCGCCTGGAGGGGGAGACCCAGTACTTC. Encoded protein: CSVPRLEGETQYF.

The chain has TRBV2 and TRBJ2-7, with a tentative D call TRBD1 (6 bases). Per germline, CDR1 SNHLY and CDR2 FYNNEI. Trimming pared 5 bases from V and 5 bases from J, leaving 22 bases between. The CDR3 is 16 amino acids. CDR3 protein: CASSYTVTGNDHEQYF. As DNA, the CDR3 is TGTGCCAGCAGTTACACCGTGACAGGCAACGATCACGAGCAGTACTTC.

The CDR3 nucleotides are TGTGCCAGCAGCCTGGGACTAGCGGGAGGGCCGACGGATACGCAGTATTTT. It codes for CASSLGLAGGPTDTQYF. The chain employs TRBV14 and TRBJ2-3; 16 positions match TRBD2. The CDR3 has 17 amino acids. Germline loops: CDR1 SGHDN, CDR2 FVKESK. The V segment lost 4 bases and the J segment 6 bases; nucleotides outside the gene matches: 7.

Turning to this clone: Relative to the germline gene, one junction end is altered; a read error may explain this. V and J are TRBV11-3 and TRBJ2-4; the D gene is possibly TRBD2 (6 bases). This CDR3 contains 14 residues. Looked up from germline, CDR1 is SGHNT and CDR2 is YENEEA. CDR3 in amino acids: CASSDRDGPVGGNF. In nucleotides, the CDR3 is TGTGCCAGCAGCGACCGGGACGGGCCTGTTGGAGGGAACTTC. The full variable domain, its missing parts supplied by reference TRBV11-3 and TRBJ2-4, is EAGVVQSPRYKIIEKKQPVAFWCNPISGHNTLYWYLQNLGQGPELLIRYENEEAVDDSQLPKDRFSAERLKGVDSTLKIQPAELGDSAVYLCASSDRDGPVGGNFGAGTRLSVL.

V is TRBV7-2 and J is TRBJ2-7; D is uncertain. This CDR3 is built from 13 residues. Germline CDR1 and CDR2: SGHTA and FQGNSA. V lost 5 bases, J lost 4 bases, and 12 bases lay in between. The CDR3 here is CASSLQPLYEQYF. The CDR3, as DNA: TGTGCCAGCAGCCTCCAACCCCTATACGAGCAGTACTTC.

V and J are TRBV18 and TRBJ1-2; no firm D call. CDR3 length: 15 amino acids. Germline lookup yields CDR1 KGHSH and CDR2 LQKENI. V lost 6 bases, J lost 0 bases, and 14 bases lay in between. CDR3: CASSTNADTNYGYTF. The CDR3 DNA follows: TGTGCCAGCTCCACCAATGCAGACACTAACTATGGCTACACCTTC.

This rearrangement joins TRBV10-1 to TRBJ2-3; TRBD2 agrees at 13 bases. V shed 5 bases and J 4 bases; nucleotides not matched to a gene: 9. In germline, CDR1 is WNHNN, CDR2 SYGVQD (reference sequence). The CDR3 covers 17 residues. The CDR3: CASSQTRTSGRADTQYF. The CDR3 bases are TGCGCCAGCAGTCAAACCCGGACTAGCGGGAGAGCAGATACGCAGTATTTT.

This clone was observed a handful of times. The V call is TRBV7-3, the J call TRBJ2-7; TRBD1 matches at 8 bases. The trim removed 0 bases at V and 5 bases at J, leaving 6 bases unmatched. The CDR3 is 15 residues long. The V gene's germline CDR1 is SGHTA and CDR2 FQGTGA. In DNA form, the CDR3 reads TGTGCCAGCAGCTTAACAAACAGGGGGATCCACGAGCAGTACTTC. This encodes CASSLTNRGIHEQYF. Supplemented by reference TRBV7-3 and TRBJ2-7, the full variable domain reads GAGVSQTPSNKVTEKGKYVELRCDPISGHTALYWYRQSLGQGPEFLIYFQGTGAADDSGLPNDRFFAVRPEGSVSTLKIQRTERGDSAVYLCASSLTNRGIHEQYFGPGTRLTVT.

V usage is TRBV6-1 and J usage is TRBJ1-1, with 9 nucleotides matching TRBD1. Losses at the gene ends were 8 bases for V and 5 bases for J; bases not matched to a gene: 6. There are 13 residues in the CDR3. In germline, CDR1 is MNHNS, CDR2 SASEGT. CDR3 sequence (DNA): TGTGCCAGCGCCAGGACAGGGGCGACTGAAGCTTTCTTT. Residues: CASARTGATEAFF.